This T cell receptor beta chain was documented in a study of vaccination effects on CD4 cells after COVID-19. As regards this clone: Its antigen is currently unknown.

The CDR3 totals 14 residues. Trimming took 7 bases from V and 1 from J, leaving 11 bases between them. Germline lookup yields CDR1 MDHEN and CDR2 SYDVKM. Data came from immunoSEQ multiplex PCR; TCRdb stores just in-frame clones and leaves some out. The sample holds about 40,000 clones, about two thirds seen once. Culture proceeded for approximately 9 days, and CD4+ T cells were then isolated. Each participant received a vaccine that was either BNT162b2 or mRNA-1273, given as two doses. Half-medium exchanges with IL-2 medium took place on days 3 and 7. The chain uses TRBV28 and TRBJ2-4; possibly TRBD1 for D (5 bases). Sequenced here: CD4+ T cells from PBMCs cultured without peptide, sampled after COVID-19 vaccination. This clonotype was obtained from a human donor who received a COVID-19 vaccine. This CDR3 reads CASIEGAAKNIQYF. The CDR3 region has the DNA TGTGCCAGCATTGAAGGGGCGGCCAAAAACATTCAGTACTTC.